What follows are 31 T cell receptor beta chains derived from one specimen sequenced in a study of T cell changes during pregnancy in multiple sclerosis (dated 2019 in TCRdb). The method behind the library was the immunoSEQ multiplex PCR assay. In its TCRdb copy, this immuneACCESS table keeps in-frame sequences only and misses some clones. Where compared with another copy, unresolved V genes explain less than half of these, and the others have no known cause. Present in this sample are about 38,000 clones, roughly 91% of which were seen just once. The ten largest clones add up to almost 7% of the sample. Sequenced here: CD8+ T cells from peripheral blood mononuclear cells, sampled in the third trimester of pregnancy. These TCRs come from a female donor with multiple sclerosis, enrolled in a pregnancy study.

This chain joins TRBV6-5 and TRBJ1-3; D might be TRBD1 (6 bases). V was shortened by 2 bases and J by 4 bases, with 12 bases between the two germline ends. The germline V gene encodes CDR1 MNHEY and CDR2 SVGAGI. The CDR3 is 15 residues long. The CDR3 reads CASSYQQGTGNTIYF. The CDR3 DNA is TGTGCCAGCAGTTACCAACAGGGAACGGGAAACACCATATATTTT.

V and J are TRBV7-8 and TRBJ1-1; D not resolved. The CDR3 extends over 15 amino acids. Germline V CDR1 and CDR2: SGHVS, FQNEAQ. Trimming stripped 5 bases from V and 4 bases from J, with 17 bases between. The CDR3 spells CASSPTYGSGTEAFF. CDR3 sequence (DNA): TGTGCCAGCAGCCCTACTTACGGGTCGGGCACTGAAGCTTTCTTT.

This clone qualifies as medium-sized. The sample has other DNA sequences that encode this CDR3 too. This chain connects TRBV9 to TRBJ2-2; D is possibly TRBD2 (6 bases). Germline-derived CDR1 and CDR2 are SGDLS and YYNGEE. Trimming pared 0 bases from V and 5 bases from J, leaving 11 bases between. The CDR3 is 15 amino acids. The CDR3: CASSVETGGTGELFF. The CDR3 nucleotides read TGTGCCAGCAGCGTAGAAACAGGAGGGACCGGGGAGCTGTTTTTT.

This chain joins TRBV27 and TRBJ2-7; TRBD1 matches at 9 bases. The CDR3 runs 16 residues. With 4 bases clipped from V and 7 bases from J, the junction kept 14 bases outside the gene matches. Germline CDR1 and CDR2: MNHEY and SMNVEV (reference sequence). The CDR3, as DNA: TGTGCCAGCAGTTGGTCACCCGGGACAGGGAGGGGGGAGCAGTACTTC. Translating it yields CASSWSPGTGRGEQYF.

The gene calls are TRBV7-9 and TRBJ2-7; possibly TRBD2 for D (6 bases). Trimming stripped 11 bases from V and 7 bases from J, with 21 bases between. The germline CDR1 and CDR2 sequences are SEHNR and FQNEAQ (reference sequence). The CDR3 runs 13 residues. CDR3 coding DNA: TGTGCCCTTACCATTGCAGGGACTGGGGAGCAGTACTTC. Translation: CALTIAGTGEQYF.

The chain recombines TRBV6-5 with TRBJ1-2, with D uncertain. This CDR3 spans 12 amino acids. Trimming shortened V by 6 bases and J by 6 bases, and 11 bases separated the two germline ends. Germline CDR1 reads MNHEY; CDR2 reads SVGAGI. CDR3 region: CASRYPTDGYTF. CDR3 nucleotides: TGTGCCAGCAGGTATCCCACTGATGGCTACACCTTC.

The gene calls are TRBV6-1 and TRBJ1-1; D not certain. The CDR3 runs 12 residues. V was pared by 6 bases and J by 3 bases, with 8 bases between. The germline CDR1 and CDR2 sequences are MNHNS and SASEGT. The CDR3: CASSPPYTEAFF. In DNA form, the CDR3 reads TGTGCCAGCAGCCCCCCCTACACTGAAGCTTTCTTT.

V gene TRBV19 combines with J gene TRBJ1-2; 7 nucleotides align to TRBD1. The germline V gene encodes CDR1 LNHDA and CDR2 SQIVND (reference sequence). The CDR3 is 16 amino acids. The V and J ends lost 3 bases and 0 bases, in that order; junction bases with no gene match: 7. CDR3 region: CASSIRTGLANYGYTF. The CDR3 nucleotides are TGTGCCAGTAGTATTAGGACAGGCCTAGCTAACTATGGCTACACCTTC.

V is TRBV4-3 and J is TRBJ2-2, with TRBD2 identical over 7 bases. This CDR3 contains 18 residues. Germline values: CDR1 LGHNA, CDR2 YSLEER. V shed 3 bases, J shed 2 bases, and the junction held 12 bases outside the gene matches. The CDR3 DNA reads as TGCGCCAGCAGCCAGCTACACCCCGGGACTACTAACACCGGGGAGCTGTTTTTT. It encodes CASSQLHPGTTNTGELFF.

This clone was recorded only once. V usage is TRBV7-6 and J usage is TRBJ2-7; D is undetermined. Germline values: CDR1 SGHVS, CDR2 FNYEAQ. V shed 5 bases and J shed 2 bases, with 13 bases lying between them. The CDR3 totals 14 residues. For the CDR3, the DNA is TGTGCCAGCAGCGCGTCGGGTTTGGCCTACGAGCAGTACTTC. Its translation is CASSASGLAYEQYF.

This clone has just one count. The chain employs TRBV5-6 and TRBJ1-5; D not certain. There are 14 residues in the CDR3. Trimming stripped 3 bases from V and 6 bases from J, with 13 bases between. The germline CDR1 and CDR2 sequences are SGHDT and YYEEEE. CDR3 protein: CASSSEGFSQPQHF. In nucleotides, the CDR3 is TGTGCCAGCAGCTCCGAGGGTTTCAGTCAGCCCCAGCATTTT. Full variable domain (remainder filled in from reference TRBV5-6 and TRBJ1-5): DAGVTQSPTHLIKTRGQQVTLRCSPKSGHDTVSWYQQALGQGPQFIFQYYEEEERQRGNFPDRFSGHQFPNYSSELNVNALLLGDSALYLCASSSEGFSQPQHFGDGTRLSIL.

The gene calls are TRBV5-6 and TRBJ1-4; D gene uncertain. There are 12 residues in the CDR3. V was cut by 4 bases and J by 13 bases, with 14 bases left in between. CDR1 SGHDT and CDR2 YYEEEE come from the germline V gene. The CDR3 here is CASSTEGEGLFF. The CDR3 DNA reads as TGTGCCAGCAGCACGGAGGGAGAGGGACTGTTTTTT.

The chain links TRBV27 to TRBJ1-4; 7 positions match TRBD1. The trim removed 5 bases at V and 10 bases at J, leaving 10 bases unmatched. CDR3 length: 14 amino acids. The V gene's germline CDR1 is MNHEY and CDR2 SMNVEV (reference sequence). CDR3 in amino acids: CASSLSQGSGKLFF. CDR3 coding DNA: TGTGCCAGCAGTCTCTCACAGGGGTCGGGAAAACTGTTTTTT.

The J gene is TRBJ2-1, the V gene TRBV27; 8 bases align to TRBD2. The trim removed 3 bases at V and 9 bases at J, leaving 7 bases unmatched. The CDR3 length is 14 residues. CDR1 is MNHEY and CDR2 is SMNVEV in the germline V gene (reference sequence). The CDR3 bases are TGTGCCAGCAGTTTTGCGGGGGGCCCTGGTGAGCAGTTCTTC. It is translated as CASSFAGGPGEQFF.

The rearrangement uses TRBV7-9 and TRBJ1-6; no reliable D call. Per the germline V gene, CDR1 is SEHNR and CDR2 is FQNEAQ (reference sequence). This CDR3 contains 14 residues. V was pared by 3 bases and J by 8 bases, with 11 bases between. The CDR3 here is CASSFSEVDSPLHF. In DNA form, the CDR3 reads TGTGCCAGCAGCTTCTCCGAGGTCGATTCACCCCTCCACTTT. Combining the CDR3 with reference TRBV7-9 and TRBJ1-6 gives the whole variable domain DTGVSQNPRHKITKRGQNVTFRCDPISEHNRLYWYRQTLGQGPEFLTYFQNEAQLEKSRLLSDRFSAERPKGSFSTLEIQRTEQGDSAMYLCASSFSEVDSPLHFGNGTRLTVT.

In this sample, this clone turned up a few times. The chain links TRBV6-1 to TRBJ2-2; 10 bases match TRBD2. The CDR3 is 17 amino acids. Unmatched junction bases numbered 11, after V lost 4 bases and J lost 6 bases. Germline V lookup: CDR1 MNHNS, CDR2 SASEGT. This chain's CDR3 is CASSASGLAIGAGELFF. CDR3 nucleotide sequence: TGTGCCAGCAGTGCCTCGGGACTAGCGATAGGGGCCGGGGAGCTGTTTTTT.

The genes are TRBV19 and TRBJ2-2; D perhaps matches TRBD2 (5 bases). The CDR3 sequence is 13 residues long. V gave up 7 bases and J gave up 7 bases, with 13 bases separating them. Germline CDR1 LNHDA, CDR2 SQIVND (reference sequence). The CDR3 region is CASIPGEGGELFF. The CDR3 DNA sequence: TGTGCCAGTATCCCCGGAGAGGGCGGGGAGCTGTTTTTT. Full variable domain (missing parts from reference TRBV19 and TRBJ2-2): DGGITQSPKYLFRKEGQNVTLSCEQNLNHDAMYWYRQDPGQGLRLIYYSQIVNDFQKGDIAEGYSVSREKKESFPLTVTSAQKNPTAFYLCASIPGEGGELFFGEGSRLTVL.

The rearrangement links TRBV4-1 to TRBJ1-2; no clear D gene. Deletions cut 1 base from V and 4 bases from J, with 10 bases between. The germline V gene encodes CDR1 MGHRA and CDR2 YSYEKL. CDR3 size: 14 residues. The CDR3 sequence is CASSQGGGFYGYTF. In nucleotides, the CDR3 is TGCGCCAGCAGCCAAGGGGGAGGGTTCTATGGCTACACCTTC.

This clone was observed once. This chain links TRBV7-9 with TRBJ2-7; 8 bases align to TRBD2. The V gene's germline CDR1 is SEHNR and CDR2 FQNEAQ (reference sequence). With 5 bases clipped from V and 6 bases from J, the junction kept 9 bases outside the gene matches. CDR3 size: 14 residues. CDR3 sequence: CASSPSGGASEQYF. The CDR3 DNA sequence: TGTGCCAGCAGCCCTTCCGGGGGGGCTTCCGAGCAGTACTTC.

V gene TRBV5-4 combines with J gene TRBJ2-1; 10 positions agree with TRBD2. The CDR3 is 19 amino acids. Per germline, CDR1 SGHNT and CDR2 YYREEE (reference sequence). J gave up 0 bases and V 3 bases, and 12 bases lay outside the gene matches. The CDR3 loop reads CASSSIVASGGFSYNEQFF. DNA for the CDR3: TGTGCCAGCAGCTCGATCGTAGCTAGCGGGGGATTCTCCTACAATGAGCAGTTCTTC.

The chain recombines TRBV19 with TRBJ1-1; 8 nucleotides line up with TRBD1. The ends lost 5 bases at V and 3 bases at J; junction bases unmatched: 5. Germline V gene data show CDR1 as LNHDA and CDR2 as SQIVND (reference sequence). CDR3 size: 14 residues. For the CDR3, the DNA is TGTGCCAGTAGTGATAGACAGGGGCACACTGAAGCTTTCTTT. Its protein is CASSDRQGHTEAFF.

The chain employs TRBV27 and TRBJ2-5, with D possibly TRBD1 on 5 matching bases. V was shortened by 5 bases and J by 3 bases, with 16 bases between the two germline ends. Germline CDR1 MNHEY, CDR2 SMNVEV (reference sequence). This CDR3 is built from 15 residues. The CDR3 reads CASSGFEQDKETQYF. The CDR3 bases are TGTGCCAGCAGTGGTTTCGAACAGGACAAAGAGACCCAGTACTTC.

The rearrangement uses TRBV30 and TRBJ2-7; D possibly corresponds to TRBD1 (6 bases). The length of the CDR3 is 12 residues. CDR1 is GTSNPN and CDR2 is SVGIG in the germline V gene (reference sequence). V lost 4 bases, J lost 3 bases, and 10 bases lay in between. Here the CDR3 DNA reads TGTGCCTGGAAACTGGACAGCTACGAGCAGTACTTC. It yields the protein CAWKLDSYEQYF.

The gene calls are TRBV27 and TRBJ2-1; TRBD2 matches at 10 bases. This CDR3 contains 15 residues. Germline CDR1 reads MNHEY; CDR2 reads SMNVEV (reference sequence). V lost 10 bases, J lost 4 bases, and 10 bases stayed unmatched. The CDR3 sequence: CATIPLAGSYNEQFF. The CDR3 coding sequence is TGTGCCACCATACCACTAGCGGGGAGTTACAATGAGCAGTTCTTC.

V is TRBV10-3 and J is TRBJ2-6; D remains ambiguous. The CDR3 loop spans 14 amino acids. V gave up 4 bases and J gave up 0 bases, with 4 bases separating them. Germline V gene lookup returns CDR1 ENHRY and CDR2 SYGVKD. The CDR3 DNA is TGTGCCATCAGTGCAGTCTCTGGGGCCAACGTCCTGACTTTC. Protein product: CAISAVSGANVLTF.

The chain employs TRBV19 and TRBJ1-1; D gene ambiguous. V shed 5 bases and J shed 5 bases, with 6 bases lying between them. This CDR3 region has 11 residues. Germline V gives CDR1 LNHDA, CDR2 SQIVND (reference sequence). This CDR3 reads CASSPGTEAFF. CDR3 DNA: TGTGCCAGTAGTCCCGGGACTGAAGCTTTCTTT.

The rearrangement links TRBV7-2 to TRBJ2-1; 7 positions agree with TRBD2. Germline CDR1 reads SGHTA; CDR2 reads FQGNSA. V lost 4 bases, J lost 9 bases, and 12 bases stayed unmatched. CDR3 size: 15 residues. CDR3 sequence (DNA): TGTGCCAGCAGCTCGGCGCTAGGAGGGGAGGGTGAGCAGTTCTTC. Translating gives CASSSALGGEGEQFF.

The rearrangement uses TRBV27 and TRBJ2-2; TRBD2 matches 11 bases. The CDR3 sequence is 16 residues long. Trimming took 8 bases from V and 7 from J; bases not matched to a gene: 12. Germline V CDR1 and CDR2: MNHEY, SMNVEV (reference sequence). The CDR3 sequence: CASGILAGGRHGELFF. Here the CDR3 DNA reads TGTGCCAGCGGAATTCTAGCGGGGGGCCGCCACGGGGAGCTGTTTTTT.

The chain uses TRBV30 and TRBJ1-5; D is perhaps TRBD1 (6 bases). The CDR3 has 14 residues. Trimming removed 0 bases from V and 9 bases from J, with 15 bases in between. Per germline, CDR1 GTSNPN and CDR2 SVGIG (reference sequence). The CDR3 reads CAWSVRGGLGPQHF. Written as DNA, the CDR3 is TGTGCCTGGAGTGTACGGGGGGGGCTCGGGCCCCAGCATTTT.

The CDR3 sequence is CAWNQGLAQYF. The CDR3 DNA sequence: TGTGCCTGGAACCAGGGTTTGGCCCAGTACTTC. The rearrangement uses TRBV30 and TRBJ2-5, with a weak D call TRBD1 (5 bases). The CDR3 runs to 11 residues. The V gene's germline CDR1 is GTSNPN and CDR2 SVGIG (reference sequence). V was shortened by 4 bases and J by 9 bases, with 12 bases between the two germline ends.

As DNA, the CDR3 is TGCAGCGTCTGGACAGGGATCACAGATACGCAGTATTTT. It encodes CSVWTGITDTQYF. This sequence joins TRBV29-1 and TRBJ2-3, with 8 positions matching TRBD1. The CDR3 length is 13 residues. CDR1 is SQVTM and CDR2 is ANQGSEA in the germline V gene. With 6 bases clipped from V and 2 bases from J, the junction kept 4 bases outside the gene matches.